The T cell receptor (beta chain) under discussion was sequenced for a study of blood T cell repertoires in COVID-19. Produced via immunoSEQ multiplex PCR; TCRdb's table is partial and in-frame only. In the table there are just under 250,000 clones, roughly 90% of which are singletons. CDR3 size: 16 residues. The junction had 9 bases not matched to a gene; V was cut back by 5 bases and J by 2 bases. Germline CDR1 SGHVS, CDR2 FQNEAQ. The source is a woman under 40 who had recovered from COVID-19. V is TRBV7-8 and J is TRBJ1-1, with 9 bases fitting TRBD1. Material: PBMCs or T cells enriched from blood (not recorded which). The CDR3 spells CASSIRQGGLNTEAFF. CDR3 DNA: TGTGCCAGCAGCATACGACAGGGGGGATTAAACACTGAAGCTTTCTTT.